This T cell receptor beta chain was captured in a study of beta chain features in type 1 diabetes. Study summary: No patient-donor differences in age, gender, total cells or subset yield.

Points from the study as a whole: TCRB CDR3s were moderately but significantly shorter in Type 1 diabetes patients in all four CD4+ subsets. cDNA-based reads could over-represent cells with high TCR expression. PCR might preferentially amplify shorter templates, equally in patients and controls.

This clone was observed a handful of times. Its target is not known. Stem cell-like memory, regulatory, central memory and naive CD4+ cells were sorted via CD45RO/CCR7/CD25/CD127/CD95/CD27. In germline, CDR1 is SGHNT, CDR2 YYREEE (reference sequence). The CDR3 length is 13 residues. Trimming cost V 0 bases and J 6 bases, with 6 bases left between them. The entirety of the isolated RNA underwent reverse transcription, so expressed TCRB transcripts were sequenced. The assay was immunoSEQ multiplex PCR, and TCRdb's table has in-frame clones only and misses some. Of about 640,000 clones listed, roughly an eighth were seen once; the top ten hold 0.095% to 0.15%.

This TCR came from a man younger than 40 with type 1 diabetes. The chain joins TRBV5-4 to TRBJ2-2; no clear D. Sequencing was carried out using naive CD4+ T cells from blood. Written as DNA, the CDR3 is TGTGCCAGCAGCTTGGATGGGGCCGGGGAGCTGTTTTTT. This encodes CASSLDGAGELFF.